What follows describes a single T cell receptor beta chain. Its cognate antigen is unknown. Sequencing used immunoSEQ multiplex PCR; TCRdb keeps in-frame clones, though not all of them. Found here are around 110,000 clones, about 85% of them singletons; the top ten hold 1.8%. The data were obtained in a study of cytomegalovirus exposure and HLA in healthy donors. The donors were in the roughly 130-subject validation cohort, distinct from the roughly 600-subject first cohort. V lost 8 bases and J lost 3, with 13 bases in between. The germline CDR1 and CDR2 sequences are MNHEY and SMNVEV (reference sequence). CDR3 length: 13 amino acids. Notes on the study in general: Despite most TCR sequences being rare, some public TCRs occurred in many donors. Through in vitro validation, a few CMV-associated chains were shown to be specific for CMV antigens.

The sequencing input was PBMCs. The V gene is TRBV27, the J gene TRBJ2-5; perhaps TRBD2 as D (7 bases). The receptor's source is a woman aged 18-30 years in good health and CMV-seropositive. Written as DNA, the CDR3 is TGTGCCAGCCGGGGGGCCGCAAAAGAGACCCAGTACTTC. Translated, it gives CASRGAAKETQYF.